The clone carrying this T cell receptor (beta chain) was picked up many times. The sample originates from a study of spatial heterogeneity in lung cancer. In TCRdb, the 5' RACE reads were re-called with MiXCR into one record per CDR3 protein. The sample shows 40,000 or so distinct CDR3 sequences, roughly 3% of them seen only once. Stated time point: sample taken at primary tumor resection. The V and J ends lost 1 base and 1 base respectively, with 7 bases between them. This CDR3 has 14 residues. Germline lookup yields CDR1 LGHNA and CDR2 YNFKEQ. The sequencing used normal lung tissue next to the tumor, collected at surgery. The sequence was collected from a male donor with early-stage non-small cell lung cancer. The genes are TRBV4-2 and TRBJ1-1; D call uncertain. The CDR3 bases are TGTGCCAGCAGCCAAGTGGCGGGGAACACTGAAGCTTTCTTT. The encoded protein is CASSQVAGNTEAFF.